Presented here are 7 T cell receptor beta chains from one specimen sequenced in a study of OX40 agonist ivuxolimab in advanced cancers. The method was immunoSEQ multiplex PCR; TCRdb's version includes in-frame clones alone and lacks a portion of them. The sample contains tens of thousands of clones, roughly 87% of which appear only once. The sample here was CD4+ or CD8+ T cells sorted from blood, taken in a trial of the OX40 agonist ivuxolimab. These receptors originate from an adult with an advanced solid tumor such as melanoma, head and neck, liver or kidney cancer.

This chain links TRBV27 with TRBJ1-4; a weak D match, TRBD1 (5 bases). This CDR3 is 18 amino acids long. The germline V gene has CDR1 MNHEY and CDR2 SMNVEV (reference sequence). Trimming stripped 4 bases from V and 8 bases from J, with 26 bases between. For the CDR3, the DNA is TGTGCCAGCAGTTCCTATACGGGACTCCGTAGGATAGACGAAAAACTGTTTTTT. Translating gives CASSSYTGLRRIDEKLFF. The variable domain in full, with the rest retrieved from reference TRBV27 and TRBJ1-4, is EAQVTQNPRYLITVTGKKLTVTCSQNMNHEYMSWYRQDPGLGLRQIYYSMNVEVTDKGDVPEGYKVSRKEKRNFPLILESPSPNQTSLYFCASSSYTGLRRIDEKLFFGSGTQLSVL.

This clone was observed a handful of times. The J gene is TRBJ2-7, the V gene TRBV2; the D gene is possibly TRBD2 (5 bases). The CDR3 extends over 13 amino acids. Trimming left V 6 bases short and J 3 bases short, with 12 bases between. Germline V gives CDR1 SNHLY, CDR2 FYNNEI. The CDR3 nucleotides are TGTGCCAGCAGGGAGGTTAGGGTCTACGAGCAGTACTTC. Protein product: CASREVRVYEQYF. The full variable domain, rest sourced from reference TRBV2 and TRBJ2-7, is EPEVTQTPSHQVTQMGQEVILRCVPISNHLYFYWYRQILGQKVEFLVSFYNNEISEKSEIFDDQFSVERPDGSNFTLKIRSTKLEDSAMYFCASREVRVYEQYFGPGTRLTVT.

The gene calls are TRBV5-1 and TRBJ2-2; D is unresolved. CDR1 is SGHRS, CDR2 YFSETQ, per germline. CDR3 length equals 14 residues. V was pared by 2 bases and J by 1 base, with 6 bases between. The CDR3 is CASSFDGNTGELFF. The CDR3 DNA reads TGCGCCAGCAGCTTCGACGGGAACACCGGGGAGCTGTTTTTT.

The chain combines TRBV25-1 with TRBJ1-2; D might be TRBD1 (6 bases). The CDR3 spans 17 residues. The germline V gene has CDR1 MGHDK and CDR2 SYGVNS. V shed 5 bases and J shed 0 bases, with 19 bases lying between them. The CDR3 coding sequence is TGTGCCAGCAGTCTCACAACGGGACACGGGGCTAACTATGGCTACACCTTC. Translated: CASSLTTGHGANYGYTF.

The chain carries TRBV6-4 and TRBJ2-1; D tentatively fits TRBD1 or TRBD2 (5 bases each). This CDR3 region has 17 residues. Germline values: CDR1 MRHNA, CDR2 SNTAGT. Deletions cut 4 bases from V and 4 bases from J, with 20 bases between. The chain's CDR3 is CASSADNLRGIYNEQFF. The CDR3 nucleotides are TGTGCCAGCAGTGCAGACAACCTGAGGGGAATATACAATGAGCAGTTCTTC.

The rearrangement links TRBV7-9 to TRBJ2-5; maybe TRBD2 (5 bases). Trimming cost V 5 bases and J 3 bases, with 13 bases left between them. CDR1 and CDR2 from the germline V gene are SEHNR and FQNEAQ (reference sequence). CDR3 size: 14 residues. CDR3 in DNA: TGTGCCAGCAGCCCCGGGATTTTTGAAGAGACCCAGTACTTC. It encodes CASSPGIFEETQYF.

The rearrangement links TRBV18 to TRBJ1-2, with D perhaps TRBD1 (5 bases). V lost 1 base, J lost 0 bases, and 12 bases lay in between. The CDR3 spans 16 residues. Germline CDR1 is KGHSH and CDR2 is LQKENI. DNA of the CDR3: TGTGCCAGCTCACCACTGGCGCAGGGCGCTAACTATGGCTACACCTTC. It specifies CASSPLAQGANYGYTF.